Following are 21 T cell receptor beta chains from one sample sequenced in a study of blood T cell repertoires in COVID-19. Assay: immunoSEQ multiplex PCR; the TCRdb copy retains only in-frame clones and omits some. Altogether 150,000 to 200,000 clones are present, roughly 90% being singletons, with the ten largest covering around 3%. The source material was peripheral blood. The receptors shown here come from a man aged 60 to 75 with acute or convalescent COVID-19.

This sequence joins TRBV11-2 and TRBJ1-4; TRBD1 might be the D (6 bases). The V and J ends lost 4 bases and 10 bases respectively, with 19 bases between them. This CDR3 is built from 15 residues. Germline V gives CDR1 SGHAT, CDR2 FQNNGV. CDR3 residues: CASSSPQGVVGKLFF. DNA for the CDR3: TGTGCCAGCAGCTCACCACAGGGTGTGGTTGGAAAACTGTTTTTT.

The gene calls are TRBV5-4 and TRBJ1-2; 8 positions agree with TRBD1. The V and J ends lost 3 bases and 4 bases, in that order; junction bases with no gene match: 14. The CDR3 runs to 17 residues. CDR1 is SGHNT and CDR2 is YYREEE in the germline V gene (reference sequence). CDR3 DNA: TGTGCCAGCAGCTCAAGAAATGCAGGGGGCGCGGGCTATGGCTACACCTTC. Its protein is CASSSRNAGGAGYGYTF.

This clone was recorded a few times. The chain employs TRBV4-1 and TRBJ2-3, with D perhaps TRBD2 (6 bases). From germline, CDR1 is MGHRA and CDR2 YSYEKL. V shed 0 bases and J shed 1 base, with 14 bases lying between them. The CDR3 loop spans 17 amino acids. DNA for the CDR3: TGCGCCAGCAGCCAAGATCGGGCGGGACGGGGCACAGATACGCAGTATTTT. Protein product: CASSQDRAGRGTDTQYF.

This chain joins TRBV6-5 and TRBJ1-6, with D unclear. The CDR3 length is 16 residues. The ends were cut back, 0 bases at V and 3 bases at J, with 9 bases in the middle. Germline assignment: CDR1 MNHEY and CDR2 SVGAGI. The chain's CDR3 is CASSYSKRFYNSPLHF. The CDR3 DNA reads as TGTGCCAGCAGTTACTCGAAACGGTTCTATAATTCACCCCTCCACTTT.

The chain has TRBV18 and TRBJ1-5; tentatively, D is TRBD1 (5 bases). The V and J ends lost 8 bases and 0 bases respectively, with 11 bases between them. The CDR3 is made up of 14 amino acids. Germline V gives CDR1 KGHSH, CDR2 LQKENI. Here the CDR3 DNA reads TGTGCCAGCGGTGGGGGGACTAGCAATCAGCCCCAGCATTTT. As protein: CASGGGTSNQPQHF. Drawing the rest from reference TRBV18 and TRBJ1-5, the complete variable domain is NAGVMQNPRHLVRRRGQEARLRCSPMKGHSHVYWYRQLPEEGLKFMVYLQKENIIDESGMPKERFSAEFPKEGPSILRIQQVVRGDSAAYFCASGGGTSNQPQHFGDGTRLSIL.

The chain employs TRBV19 and TRBJ2-7; D is possibly TRBD1 (5 bases). Germline V gene lookup returns CDR1 LNHDA and CDR2 SQIVND (reference sequence). Trimming took off 3 bases at V and 0 bases at J, with 12 bases between the two ends. This CDR3 contains 15 residues. In nucleotides, the CDR3 is TGTGCCAGTAGTATCGAGGACACCTTCTCCTACGAGCAGTACTTC. Its protein product is CASSIEDTFSYEQYF.

This clone was seen a single time. The V and J genes are TRBV5-1 and TRBJ2-7, with TRBD1 matching over 8 bases. The V and J ends lost 2 bases and 3 bases, in that order; junction bases with no gene match: 1. Germline values: CDR1 SGHRS, CDR2 YFSETQ. The CDR3 runs 13 residues. CDR3 DNA: TGCGCCAGCAGCTTCGACAGGGGCTACGAGCAGTACTTC. Translated, it gives CASSFDRGYEQYF.

The chain is built from TRBV29-1 and TRBJ1-2; possibly TRBD1 for D (6 bases). Germline CDR1 SQVTM, CDR2 ANQGSEA. Trimming left V 1 base short and J 4 bases short, with 13 bases between. CDR3 length: 14 residues. In nucleotides, the CDR3 is TGCAGCGTTGAAGGAACAGGGTTTTCCTATGGCTACACCTTC. This translates into CSVEGTGFSYGYTF.

The rearrangement links TRBV5-1 to TRBJ1-1; 11 bases match TRBD1. Trimming at V came to 0 bases and at J to 5 bases, leaving 6 bases not matched to a gene. The CDR3 is made up of 16 amino acids. The germline V gene encodes CDR1 SGHRS and CDR2 YFSETQ. The CDR3 nucleotides read TGCGCCAGCAGCTTGGGGACAGGGGGCACGGGGACTGAAGCTTTCTTT. It codes for CASSLGTGGTGTEAFF.

This chain uses TRBV7-2 with TRBJ2-5, with 11 bases that match TRBD2. CDR1 and CDR2 from the germline V gene are SGHTA and FQGNSA. The CDR3 runs 19 residues. V lost 1 base to trimming and J lost 3 bases; unmatched junction nucleotides: 13. In nucleotides, the CDR3 is TGTGCCAGCAGCTTAGTTTCTAGGCTAGCGGGGGGCCAGAAAGAGACCCAGTACTTC. It codes for CASSLVSRLAGGQKETQYF.

V is TRBV12-3 or TRBV12-4 and J is TRBJ1-3; D gene unclear. V lost 6 bases and J 0 bases, leaving 3 bases between the germline ends. The CDR3 loop spans 12 amino acids. The CDR3, as DNA: TGTGCCAGCAGCCGCTCTGGAAACACCATATATTTT. Translating it yields CASSRSGNTIYF.

This chain connects TRBV12-3 or TRBV12-4 to TRBJ2-7; D is possibly TRBD1 (5 bases). The CDR3 runs to 11 residues. The V end lost 10 bases, the J end lost 4 bases, and 11 bases lay between the germline ends. CDR3 DNA sequence: TGTGCCACTACGAAGGGGTACGAGCAGTACTTC. It translates to CATTKGYEQYF.

The chain links TRBV7-3 to TRBJ2-1; 9 bases are shared with TRBD1. The CDR3 is made up of 14 amino acids. Germline V lookup: CDR1 SGHTA, CDR2 FQGTGA. V was pared by 5 bases and J by 6 bases, with 5 bases of the junction left unmatched. The CDR3 region is CASSPDRGSNEQFF. CDR3 nucleotide sequence: TGTGCCAGCAGCCCGGACAGGGGTAGCAATGAGCAGTTCTTC.

V is TRBV3-1 (or the pseudogene TRBV3-2) and J is TRBJ2-1, with TRBD2 identical over 8 bases. Germline V lookup: CDR1 LGHDT, CDR2 YNNKEL (reference sequence). V trimming: 4 bases; J trimming: 7 bases; junction bases outside the gene matches: 12. This CDR3 is 16 amino acids long. The CDR3 sequence is CASSLTGTSLKNEQFF. The CDR3 nucleotides read TGTGCCAGCAGCCTCACCGGGACTAGTCTCAAAAATGAGCAGTTCTTC.

J is TRBJ1-2 and V is TRBV5-1, with 9 nucleotides matching TRBD1. CDR3 size: 14 residues. CDR1 is SGHRS and CDR2 is YFSETQ in the germline V gene. With V trimmed by 4 bases and J by 4 bases, 5 bases remained unmatched. CDR3 residues: CASSRDRVGYGYTF. The CDR3 DNA follows: TGCGCCAGCAGCCGGGACAGGGTGGGCTATGGCTACACCTTC.

CDR3 sequence reads: CAWSALEGGGYTF. DNA for the CDR3: TGTGCCTGGAGTGCACTAGAGGGCGGCGGCTACACCTTC. The chain recombines TRBV30 with TRBJ1-2; D is unresolved. V gave up 1 base and J gave up 8 bases, with 14 bases separating them. The CDR3 loop spans 13 amino acids. Germline CDR1 reads GTSNPN; CDR2 reads SVGIG (reference sequence).

The CDR3 loop is CASSYPGQGARGYTF. In DNA, the CDR3 is TGTGCCAGCAGTTATCCGGGACAGGGGGCCCGAGGCTACACCTTC. J is TRBJ1-2 and V is TRBV2, with TRBD1 matching 12 bases. From germline, CDR1 is SNHLY and CDR2 FYNNEI. V was pared by 5 bases and J by 8 bases, with 9 bases of the junction left unmatched. The CDR3 covers 15 residues.

CDR3 region: CASSQPGTGGAYGYTF. The CDR3 DNA reads TGTGCCAGCAGTCAACCCGGGACAGGGGGCGCTTATGGCTACACCTTC. The rearrangement joins TRBV6-2 or TRBV6-3 to TRBJ1-2; 12 positions match TRBD1. The CDR3 contains 16 residues. Germline V CDR1 and CDR2: MNHEY, SVGEGT. Trimming at V came to 5 bases and at J to 5 bases, leaving 9 bases not matched to a gene.

The chain employs TRBV19 and TRBJ1-1; TRBD1 agrees at 9 bases. The J segment lost 5 bases and the V segment lost 2 bases, leaving 6 bases of the junction unmatched. The CDR3 is 15 amino acids. The germline gives CDR1 LNHDA, CDR2 SQIVND (reference sequence). CDR3 residues: CASSIRRDRVTEAFF. In nucleotides, the CDR3 is TGTGCCAGTAGTATAAGACGGGACAGGGTGACTGAAGCTTTCTTT.

The chain uses TRBV9 and TRBJ1-1; D may be TRBD1 (5 bases). CDR1 and CDR2 (germline): SGDLS, YYNGEE. The CDR3 runs to 14 residues. V lost 3 bases and J lost 4, with 13 bases in between. The CDR3 DNA is TGTGCCAGCAGCGCTGGACACTTGAGCACTGAAGCTTTCTTT. It encodes CASSAGHLSTEAFF.

V usage is TRBV2 and J usage is TRBJ2-4, with D possibly being TRBD2 (5 bases). The V gene's germline CDR1 is SNHLY and CDR2 FYNNEI. The CDR3 has 15 amino acids. V lost 6 bases and J lost 1, with 13 bases in between. DNA of the CDR3: TGTGCCAGCAGAATATCAACGGGGGCCAAAAACATTCAGTACTTC. Its protein is CASRISTGAKNIQYF.